What follows are 19 T cell receptor beta chains derived from one specimen sequenced in a study of immune characterization of retroperitoneal liposarcoma. TCRdb reanalysed the PCR reads using MiXCR and keeps one entry per CDR3 protein. Among approximately 9,000 distinct CDR3 sequences listed, roughly 26% were seen once. Sequencing input: tumor tissue. Source of these receptors: a male donor with retroperitoneal liposarcoma.

The rearrangement links TRBV18 to TRBJ1-2; tentative D call: TRBD1 (5 bases). The germline V gene has CDR1 KGHSH and CDR2 LQKENI. The CDR3 sequence is 13 residues long. Trimming pared 5 bases from V and 12 bases from J, leaving 19 bases between. CDR3 loop: CASSITGELGDTF. As DNA, the CDR3 is TGTGCCAGCTCAATCACAGGCGAACTAGGGGACACCTTC.

By share of the sample, this clonotype is medium-sized. The chain employs TRBV6-1 and TRBJ2-1, with TRBD1 matching over 7 bases. The DNA end lines up better with TRBJ2-7; the J call may be wrong. Germline CDR1 is MNHNS and CDR2 is SASEGT. CDR3 length: 16 amino acids. CDR3 loop: CASSKWGQPDYNEQYF. The DNA of the CDR3 is TGTGCCAGCAGTAAGTGGGGACAGCCCGACTACAATGAGCAGTACTTC.

This clonotype was picked up many times. DNA for the CDR3: TGCGCCAGCAGCCCTGGGGGTGAAGCTTTCTTT. It translates to CASSPGGEAFF. The chain has TRBV10-2 and TRBJ1-1; a possible D gene is TRBD1 (5 bases). The V and J ends lost 6 bases and 7 bases respectively, with 9 bases between them. This CDR3 has 11 amino acids. Germline values: CDR1 WSHSY, CDR2 SAAADI.

This clonotype was counted a few times. The chain employs TRBV12-3 or TRBV12-4 and TRBJ1-2, with D possibly matching TRBD1 (5 bases). V lost 3 bases to trimming and J lost 2 bases, with 10 bases between them. The CDR3 has 14 amino acids. The CDR3 here is CASSFTDSNYGYTF. The DNA of the CDR3 is TGTGCCAGCAGTTTCACCGACAGCAACTATGGCTACACCTTC.

This clonotype was picked up a small number of times. The chain has TRBV11-3 and TRBJ2-1, with 11 bases identical to TRBD2. Germline CDR1 SGHNT, CDR2 YENEEA. CDR3 size: 15 residues. V was pared by 1 base and J by 6 bases, with 2 bases of the junction left unmatched. CDR3 in DNA: TGTGCCAGCAGCTTAGGTACTAGCGGGAGCAATGAGCAGTTCTTC. This sequence encodes CASSLGTSGSNEQFF.

Only a few counts were recorded for this clonotype. The chain is built from TRBV11-2 and TRBJ2-3; D ambiguous. V lost 2 bases to trimming and J lost 2 bases, with 11 bases between them. This CDR3 contains 15 residues. Germline values: CDR1 SGHAT, CDR2 FQNNGV. CDR3 in amino acids: CASSLMGWDTDTQYF. The CDR3 nucleotides are TGTGCCAGCAGCTTAATGGGGTGGGACACAGATACGCAGTATTTT.

Here the CDR3 reads CASSFWGQETQYF. CDR3 DNA: TGTGCCAGCAGCTTCTGGGGGCAAGAGACCCAGTACTTC. The chain joins TRBV5-4 to TRBJ2-5, with D perhaps being TRBD1 or TRBD2 (5 bases each). The CDR3 is 13 residues long. The V and J ends lost 2 bases and 2 bases respectively, with 7 bases between them. Germline V gene lookup returns CDR1 SGHNT and CDR2 YYREEE (reference sequence).

V and J are TRBV6-4 and TRBJ2-3; 8 bases are a match to TRBD1. V dropped 5 bases and J dropped 0; count of bases not matched to a gene: 4. CDR1 is MRHNA and CDR2 is SNTAGT in the germline V gene. This CDR3 has 15 amino acids. The CDR3 DNA follows: TGTGCCAGCAGTCCTGACAGGGGAAGCACAGATACGCAGTATTTT. As protein: CASSPDRGSTDTQYF.

In this sample, this clonotype turned up many times. The DNA of the CDR3 is TGTGCCAGCAGCTTAGAAGGAAGCGAGCAGTTCTTC. It encodes CASSLEGSEQFF. The V gene is TRBV7-2, the J gene TRBJ2-1, with D uncertain. The CDR3 loop spans 12 amino acids. Germline V gives CDR1 SGHTA, CDR2 FQGNSA. Trimming left V 1 base short and J 10 bases short, with 8 bases between.

Comment on this clonotype: It is likely a read error, because the conserved phenylalanine at the end of the CDR3 is missing. No DNA is shown, since the ends of the CDR3 on it are uncertain; the CDR3 is the one TCRdb lists. This chain connects TRBV7-2 to TRBJ2-6; the table's D call of TRBD2 was not tested on the DNA. Germline V gene lookup returns CDR1 SGHTA and CDR2 FQGNSA. The CDR3 length equals 19 residues, ends included. This chain's CDR3 is CASSDVAGGLQGETQFFGP.

The chain couples TRBV27 to TRBJ2-3, with TRBD2 identical over 9 bases. The CDR3 loop spans 17 amino acids. Per the germline V gene, CDR1 is MNHEY and CDR2 is SMNVEV (reference sequence). V shed 3 bases, J shed 2 bases, and the junction held 9 bases outside the gene matches. CDR3 residues: CASSFEASGNYTDTQYF. The CDR3 DNA reads as TGTGCCAGCAGTTTTGAGGCTAGCGGGAACTACACAGATACGCAGTATTTT.

By share, this clonotype counts as medium-sized. V and J are TRBV6-1 and TRBJ2-1; TRBD1 aligns across 8 bases. The CDR3 is 17 residues long. The J segment lost 10 bases and the V segment lost 1 base, leaving 15 bases of the junction unmatched. Germline V gene lookup returns CDR1 MNHNS and CDR2 SASEGT. CDR3 amino acids: CASSEEGHRQGMDEQFF. CDR3 bases: TGTGCCAGCAGTGAAGAAGGCCATAGACAGGGGATGGACGAGCAGTTCTTC.

In its sample, this clonotype was seen a few times. J is TRBJ1-1 and V is TRBV6-8; TRBD1 might be the D (6 bases). The germline V gene encodes CDR1 MNHGY and CDR2 SAAAGT. The CDR3 spans 14 residues. The V and J ends lost 6 bases and 5 bases respectively, with 16 bases between them. The CDR3 region is CASRDVGGATEAFF. CDR3 bases: TGTGCCAGCAGGGACGTTGGGGGGGCAACTGAAGCTTTCTTT.

This clonotype is classed as medium-sized. The CDR3 sequence is CASSLQPGTGTTGTQLVQFF. The DNA of the CDR3 is TGTGCCAGCAGCTTACAGCCCGGGACAGGGACTACCGGGACGCAGTTGGTGCAGTTCTTC. This chain links TRBV7-6 with TRBJ2-1; TRBD1 aligns across 9 bases. The V and J ends lost 2 bases and 12 bases, in that order; junction bases with no gene match: 26. The germline V gene encodes CDR1 SGHVS and CDR2 FNYEAQ. CDR3 length: 20 amino acids. Together with reference TRBV7-6 and TRBJ2-1, the CDR3 gives the full variable domain: GAGVSQSPRYKVTKRGQDVALRCDPISGHVSLYWYRQALGQGPEFLTYFNYEAQQDKSGLPNDRFSAERPEGSISTLTIQRTEQRDSAMYRCASSLQPGTGTTGTQLVQFFGPGTRLTVL.

The chain is built from TRBV7-6 and TRBJ1-2, with TRBD1 matching over 7 bases. The germline gives CDR1 SGHVS, CDR2 FNYEAQ. This CDR3 has 16 amino acids. The trim removed 10 bases at V and 6 bases at J, leaving 20 bases unmatched. DNA for the CDR3: TGTGCCACCCATGAGTTTGACAGGGTGGAAGGAGATGGCTACACCTTC. Residues: CATHEFDRVEGDGYTF.

With respect to this clonotype: This clone may be a read error of a much larger clone one base away. V gene TRBV7-8 combines with J gene TRBJ2-4; 9 nucleotides match TRBD1. The end of the DNA aligns better with TRBJ2-7, so the J call may be wrong. Germline-derived CDR1 and CDR2 are SGHVS and FQNEAQ. The length of the CDR3 is 16 residues. The CDR3 coding sequence is TGTGCCAGCAGCTTAGCGCCCGGGACAGGGTTGTACGAGCAGTACTTC. Protein sequence: CASSLAPGTGLYEQYF.

This clonotype was observed a few times. The chain uses TRBV11-2 and TRBJ2-1, with D perhaps given as TRBD1 or TRBD2 (7 bases each). The J call may be mistaken, given a closer DNA end match to TRBJ2-7. This CDR3 comprises 15 residues. Germline V gene data show CDR1 as SGHAT and CDR2 as FQNNGV. The CDR3 protein is CASSSWGGQYYEQYF. CDR3 in DNA: TGTGCCAGCAGCTCATGGGGGGGACAGTACTACGAGCAGTACTTC.

This clonotype was picked up a small number of times. The chain combines TRBV6-1 with TRBJ2-4; 9 bases match TRBD2. CDR3 length equals 16 residues. CDR1 is MNHNS, CDR2 SASEGT, per germline. With V trimmed by 5 bases and J by 13 bases, 18 bases remained unmatched. The CDR3 here is CASSPSRSGRSNEQYF. CDR3 DNA: TGTGCCAGCAGTCCGAGCCGGAGCGGGAGGTCCAATGAGCAGTACTTC.

This clonotype is medium-sized. The J gene is TRBJ2-1, the V gene TRBV10-2; D ambiguous. The J call is uncertain, as TRBJ2-7 better fits the DNA end. The CDR3 runs to 15 residues. Germline CDR1 WSHSY, CDR2 SAAADI. The CDR3 loop reads CASSEGSSPHQEQYF. In DNA form, the CDR3 reads TGCGCCAGCAGTGAGGGGTCAAGCCCGCATCAAGAGCAGTACTTC.